Listed below are T cell receptor beta chains from one sample, sequenced in a study of T-cell memory formation after mild COVID-19. TCRdb recomputed calls from the 5' RACE reads with MiXCR, one row per CDR3 protein. The sample records hundreds of thousands of distinct CDR3 sequences, around 30% being singletons. What was sequenced was PBMCs or a T cell subset sorted from them (not recorded which). These receptors were obtained from an adult woman who had mild COVID-19 (a few samples of this study predate the infection). Cell type and time point are not known. Each CDR3 is given with its conserved first and last residue. A D gene is named only where the DNA matches it firmly. The size field is filled for only some rows; it gives once, few, many or a size class.

j_gene,abundance,v_gene,d_gene,CDR3nt,CDR3aa
TRBJ2-3,NA,TRBV5-1,NA,TGCGCCAGCAGCTATTCAGATACGCAGTATTTT,CASSYSDTQYF
TRBJ2-3,few,TRBV5-1,NA,TGCGCCAGCAGCTTCCCCCGTGGCACAGATACGCAGTATTTT,CASSFPRGTDTQYF
TRBJ2-3,few,TRBV4-2,TRBD2,TGTGCCAGCACTCAAACTAGCGGGGAGAGCACAGATACGCAGTATTTT,CASTQTSGESTDTQYF
TRBJ2-7,NA,TRBV6-5,TRBD1,TGTGCCAGCAGTTCGCTTACAGGGGCGGCCGAGCAGTACTTC,CASSSLTGAAEQYF
TRBJ2-1,NA,TRBV4-1,NA,TGCGCCAGCAGCCAAGTGGCTAGCAACCCACAGCAGTTCTTC,CASSQVASNPQQFF
TRBJ2-5,NA,TRBV10-3,TRBD1,TGTGCCACCCGGGACAGGGTGCTAGAGACCCAGTACTTC,CATRDRVLETQYF
TRBJ2-7,few,TRBV5-1,TRBD1,TGCGCCAGCAGCTCCTCAGGGGGCGAGCAGTACTTC,CASSSSGGEQYF
TRBJ1-2,NA,TRBV20-1,NA,TGCAGTGCTAGGGTTAACGGGATCTCTAACTATGGCTACACCTTC,CSARVNGISNYGYTF
TRBJ2-7,many,TRBV29-1,NA,TGCAGCGTTGGAGGGGCGGGAAACGAGCAGTACTTC,CSVGGAGNEQYF
TRBJ2-7,few,TRBV10-3,NA,TGTGCCATCAGTGAGCCCCTTTCCTACGAGCAGTACTTC,CAISEPLSYEQYF
TRBJ2-1,NA,TRBV3-1,NA,TGTGCCAGCAGCCAAGATGAGCGGTCATGGAATGAGCAGTTCTTC,CASSQDERSWNEQFF
TRBJ1-1,few,TRBV7-9,TRBD1,TGTGCCAGCAGCGAGCCCGACAGGGATTTGTACACTGAAGCTTTCTTT,CASSEPDRDLYTEAFF
TRBJ2-7,NA,TRBV5-4,TRBD2,TGTGCCAGCAGCCATCCGGGGGAGGGTGCCTACGAGCAGTACTTC,CASSHPGEGAYEQYF
TRBJ2-3,NA,TRBV6-5,NA,TGTGCCACCCACAGGGCCGCGTCTTTTTTTACAGATACGCAGTATTTT,CATHRAASFFTDTQYF
TRBJ2-5,few,TRBV7-9,TRBD2,TGTGCCAGCAGCTCGCGGGAGCGACGACCGGGGGAGACCCAGTACTTC,CASSSRERRPGETQYF
TRBJ2-5,few,TRBV3-1,TRBD2,TGTGCCAGCAGCCAAGAGACTAGCGGGAGTGAGACCCAGTACTTC,CASSQETSGSETQYF
TRBJ2-2,NA,TRBV12-3/TRBV12-4,TRBD2,TGTGCCAGCAGTAGCGAGAGCGGGAGGTATACCGGGGAGCTGTTTTTT,CASSSESGRYTGELFF
TRBJ2-1,NA,TRBV20-1,NA,TGCAGTGCTAGAGGTACCGGGAGCTCCTACAATGAGCAGTTCTTC,CSARGTGSSYNEQFF
TRBJ2-3,NA,TRBV6-5,NA,TGTGCCAGCAGTTACTCGAGGGGGGGCCGAGAGTCGAGCACAGATACGCAGTATTTT,CASSYSRGGRESSTDTQYF
TRBJ2-3,few,TRBV6-4,TRBD2,TGTGCCAGCAGTGACTCCTTTCTTCCCCGGACTAGCCTGGCGGCAGATACGCAGTATTTT,CASSDSFLPRTSLAADTQYF
TRBJ1-2,NA,TRBV20-1,NA,TGCAGTGCTAGTTGGCGGGACCGTGGCTACACCTTC,CSASWRDRGYTF
TRBJ2-1,few,TRBV6-2/TRBV6-3,NA,TGTGCCAGCACTCCTTCTCGGCAGGTATCCTACAATGAGCAGTTCTTC,CASTPSRQVSYNEQFF
TRBJ2-7,few,TRBV7-6,TRBD1,TGTGCCAGCAGCATATCCCCCCGGGACAGGAATTACGAGCAGTACTTC,CASSISPRDRNYEQYF
TRBJ2-2,few,TRBV4-3,NA,TGCGCCAGCAGCCAAGACCCGGCCGGGGAGCTGTTTTTT,CASSQDPAGELFF
TRBJ1-1,few,TRBV20-1,NA,TGCAGTGCTAGCCAACCAAGGAAGGCCAGTACTGAAGCTTTCTTT,CSASQPRKASTEAFF
TRBJ1-1,NA,TRBV2,TRBD1,TGTGCCAGCAATGGACAGGGGTTAAACACTGAAGCTTTCTTT,CASNGQGLNTEAFF
TRBJ1-2,NA,TRBV11-2,NA,TGTGCCAGCAGCTTAGAACCGACGAACTATGGCTACACCTTC,CASSLEPTNYGYTF
TRBJ2-7,few,TRBV20-1,TRBD2,TGCAGTGCTCTACCCACAGCGGGGTTAACCTACGAGCAGTACTTC,CSALPTAGLTYEQYF
TRBJ1-2,many,TRBV7-2,NA,TGTGCCAGCAGCTTAGCGGGGGCGGGGCAGTATGGCTACACCTTC,CASSLAGAGQYGYTF
TRBJ2-1,few,TRBV4-2,TRBD2,TGTGCCAGCAGCCAGACAGCGGGAGGGATTTACAATGAGCAGTTCTTC,CASSQTAGGIYNEQFF
TRBJ1-5,NA,TRBV20-1,NA,TGCAGTGCTAGCGAGTCGGCAGGGCAGCCCCAGCATTTT,CSASESAGQPQHF